This T cell receptor (beta chain) was recorded in a study of shared clonotypes between healthy human individuals (dated by TCRdb to about 2020). Background for the entire study: Two women and three men aged 18 to 49 years were included in the cohort. Between about 0.9 and 9 billion PBMCs per donor were obtained by leukapheresis. To increase sequencing depth and limit assay-specific biases, TCR repertoire library preparation and sequencing were carried out by different laboratories using diverse techniques. To estimate repertoire size and how much clonotype sharing occurs between individuals, the study deeply sequenced the blood TCR repertoires of 5 or 6 healthy adults. Per donor, three plates each were used for CD4 naive and CD4 memory, two for CD8 naive, and one for CD8 memory.

Concerning this clone itself: Its antigen is still unknown. Base-call qualities are not available, and no considerably larger clone is one nucleotide away.

The donors were healthy, HIV-negative adults with no recently reported acute infections or vaccinations. All donors were Caucasian adults living in Nashville, Tennessee, USA. Magnetic negative selection was used to enrich CD4+ T cells, after which naive cells were positively selected on CD45RA and the negative fraction became the memory subset. Blood was collected by leukapheresis, and PBMCs were isolated by Ficoll-Histopaque density gradient centrifugation and then cryopreserved in liquid nitrogen vapor phase. Purity and quantity of every magnetically sorted T cell population were checked by analytical flow cytometry. Genomic DNA was isolated from each sorted fraction and quantified by UV absorbance on a Nanodrop 2000c. The research as a whole found: Rarefaction of sorted-subset datasets indicated incomplete sequencing despite the large sequencing depth. Estimated clonotype richness was generally larger for naive than for memory subsets. Sampling was limited to blood, and TCR repertoires in tissue likely differ from TCR repertoires in blood. Higher generation probabilities were observed for clonotypes shared by all four sorted-subset donors than for non-shared clonotypes. Pairwise subsampling indicated that sequencing depth was expected to affect the degree of clonotype sharing among donors. When several donors were compared, the shared fraction of clonotypes was about 5% for naive CD4, 3.5% to 4% for naive CD8, roughly 2.5% for memory CD4, and 0.4% for memory CD8. Because the study included a small number of donors, the genetic and exposure-history diversity represented was limited.

The CDR3 covers 15 residues, taking in both the cysteine and the phenylalanine. This entry keeps only the CDR3 DNA: 45 bases, framed from base 1. The junction shows trimming of 0 bases on V and 0 bases on J, plus 7 bases between the germline ends. The germline V gene supplies CDR1 MNHEY and CDR2 SVGAGI. Using the deep immunoSEQ assay, TCR CDR3 regions were amplified from genomic DNA by multiplex PCR. Extracted genomic DNA from each cell subset was spread evenly across all wells of several immunoSEQ 96-well plates, with each plate serving as a replicate. For sorted subsets, around 200 ng genomic DNA, equal to tens of thousands of T cell genomes, was loaded into each replicate PCR. Purified libraries were measured with a Qubit 3.0 fluorometer, size-checked on a Bioanalyzer 2100, and measured again with the KAPA Library Quantification kit. Every immunoSEQ 96-well plate was sequenced on a separate single-read 150-cycle Illumina NextSeq 550 flow cell. The authors' analysis ran thus. Because the immunoSEQ output held only junctional sequences and lacked quality scores, the filtering could not match the filtering applied to full-length reads. To assign V/J genes and CDR3, sequences were annotated against IMGT germline references using PyIR, a Python wrapper for IgBLAST v1.9. Reads were removed for weak V/J assignments (E-value above 1e-6), missing CDR3, stop codons, out-of-frame junctions, or ambiguous translated residues. A V3J clonotype was defined by an identical inferred V gene, J gene, and CDR3 amino acid sequence. The percentage overlap between two repertoires was calculated by dividing the number of shared unique clonotypes by the size of the smaller repertoire. Richness of each repertoire was evaluated using RTK rarefaction, the Chao1 estimator, and Recon v2.1 estimates of unobserved clonotypes. Generation probabilities were computed with OLGA for all TCRbeta clonotypes obtained by the gDNA method from several donors. TCRdb holds this immuneACCESS table with in-frame rearrangements only. Some clones are missing; in checked studies, unresolved V genes explain under half, and the rest has no known cause. V, J and clone size are those of that table, while D and trimming were read from the DNA. The sample table records about 2 million clones; 90% to 95% of these occur just once. The top ten clonotypes cover 0.13% of the sample.

In this chain, TRBV6-5 is recombined with TRBJ2-3; a confident D gene designation cannot be given. Sequences were obtained from naive CD4+ T cells sorted from blood. The meaning of the sample's cell subset or site label: CD45RA+ positively selected. The receptor was derived from a man between 18 and 35 years old in good health. The CDR3 sequence is CASSYSRISTDTQYF. In nucleotides, the sequence is TGTGCCAGCAGTTACTCCCGGATTAGCACAGATACGCAGTATTTT.